The 3 T cell receptor beta chains below all came from one sample that was sequenced in a study of metastatic and nonmetastatic thyroid tumors. All patients reached thyroid surgery having received no treatment beforehand. TCRdb reassembled clones from the PCR reads with MiXCR. The sample carries tens of thousands of clones, 20% to 25% recorded once. Sequencing input: blood. These receptors were collected from a female donor with papillary thyroid cancer or a benign thyroid nodule (not recorded which). Some clones in this sample may be carry-over from other donors' samples.

Details on this clone: Sequence at one end of the junction differs from germline and may be a read error. The chain uses TRBV5-1 and TRBJ2-1; 9 bases are shared with TRBD2. CDR1 is SGHRS and CDR2 is YFSETQ in the germline V gene. The CDR3 totals 17 residues. The CDR3 DNA sequence: TGCGCCATCAGCTTGGGGTACGCTAGCGGGGCCGACAATCAGCAGTTCTTC. Amino acids: CAISLGYASGADNQQFF.

In its sample, this clone was seen many times. V usage is TRBV28 and J usage is TRBJ2-1; D remains unclear. Trimming shortened V by 5 bases and J by 0 bases, and 20 bases separated the two germline ends. The CDR3 is 18 residues long. The germline V gene encodes CDR1 MDHEN and CDR2 SYDVKM. The CDR3 loop is CASSPISLTSSSYNEQFF. The CDR3, as DNA: TGTGCCAGCAGTCCTATCTCACTCACGTCGAGCTCCTACAATGAGCAGTTCTTC. Filled out from reference TRBV28 and TRBJ2-1, the complete variable domain reads DVKVTQSSRYLVKRTGEKVFLECVQDMDHENMFWYRQDPGLGLRLIYFSYDVKMKEKGDIPEGYSVSREKKERFSLILESASTNQTSMYLCASSPISLTSSSYNEQFFGPGTRLTVL.

This clone was seen only a few times. This chain joins TRBV5-1 and TRBJ2-7; D might be TRBD1 or TRBD2, each matching 5 bases. The V and J ends lost 7 bases and 5 bases respectively, with 16 bases between them. The germline gives CDR1 SGHRS, CDR2 YFSETQ. The CDR3 spans 13 residues. The CDR3 bases are TGCGCCAGCGTGATAGGGGCGCGGGACGAGCAGTACTTC. Its protein product is CASVIGARDEQYF.